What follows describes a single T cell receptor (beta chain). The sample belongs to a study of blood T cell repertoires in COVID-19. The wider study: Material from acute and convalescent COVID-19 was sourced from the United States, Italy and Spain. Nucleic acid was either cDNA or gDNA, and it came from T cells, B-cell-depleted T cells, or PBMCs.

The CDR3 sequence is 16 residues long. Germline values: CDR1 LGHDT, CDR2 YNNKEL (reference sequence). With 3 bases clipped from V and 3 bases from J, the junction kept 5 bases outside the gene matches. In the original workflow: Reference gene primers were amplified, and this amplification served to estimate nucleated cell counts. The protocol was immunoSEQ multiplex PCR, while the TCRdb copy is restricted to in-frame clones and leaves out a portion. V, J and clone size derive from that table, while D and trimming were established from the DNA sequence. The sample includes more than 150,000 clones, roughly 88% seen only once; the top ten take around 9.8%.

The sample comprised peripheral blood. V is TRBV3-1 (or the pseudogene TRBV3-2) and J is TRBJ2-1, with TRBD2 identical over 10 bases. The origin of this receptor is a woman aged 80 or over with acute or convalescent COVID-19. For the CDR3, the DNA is TGTGCCAGCAGCCAGATCATAGCGGGAGGCTACAATGAGCAGTTCTTC. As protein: CASSQIIAGGYNEQFF.